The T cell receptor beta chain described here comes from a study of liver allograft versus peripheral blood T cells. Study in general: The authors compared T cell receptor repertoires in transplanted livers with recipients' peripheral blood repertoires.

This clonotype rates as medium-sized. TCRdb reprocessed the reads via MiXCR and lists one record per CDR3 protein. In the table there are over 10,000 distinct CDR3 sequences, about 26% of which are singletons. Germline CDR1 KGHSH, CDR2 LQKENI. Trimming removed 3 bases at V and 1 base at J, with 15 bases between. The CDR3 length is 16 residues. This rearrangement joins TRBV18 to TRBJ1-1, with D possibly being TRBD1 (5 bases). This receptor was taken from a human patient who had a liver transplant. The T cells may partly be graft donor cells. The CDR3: CASSPPGTGENTEAFF. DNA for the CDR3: TGTGCCAGCTCACCGCCCGGAACAGGTGAGAACACTGAAGCTTTCTTT. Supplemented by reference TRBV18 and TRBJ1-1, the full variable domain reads NAGVMQNPRHLVRRRGQEARLRCSPMKGHSHVYWYRQLPEEGLKFMVYLQKENIIDESGMPKERFSAEFPKEGPSILRIQQVVRGDSAAYFCASSPPGTGENTEAFFGQGTRLTVV.